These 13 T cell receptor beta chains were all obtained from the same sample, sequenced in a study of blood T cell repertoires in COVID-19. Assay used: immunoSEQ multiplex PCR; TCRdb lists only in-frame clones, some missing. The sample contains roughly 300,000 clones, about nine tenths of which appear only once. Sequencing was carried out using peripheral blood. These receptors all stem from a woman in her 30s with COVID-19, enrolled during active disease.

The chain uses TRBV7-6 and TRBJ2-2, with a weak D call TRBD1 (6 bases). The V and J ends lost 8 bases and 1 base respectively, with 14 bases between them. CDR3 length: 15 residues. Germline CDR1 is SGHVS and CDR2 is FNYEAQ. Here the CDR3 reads CASASGTQNTGELFF. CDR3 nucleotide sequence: TGTGCCAGCGCGTCCGGGACACAGAACACCGGGGAGCTGTTTTTT.

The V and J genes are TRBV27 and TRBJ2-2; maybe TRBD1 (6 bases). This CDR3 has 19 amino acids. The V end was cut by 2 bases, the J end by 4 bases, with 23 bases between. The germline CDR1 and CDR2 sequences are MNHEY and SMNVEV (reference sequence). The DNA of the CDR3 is TGTGCCAGCAGTTTACCCGGTCTAGGGGGACCCTATCTCACCGGGGAGCTGTTTTTT. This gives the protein CASSLPGLGGPYLTGELFF.

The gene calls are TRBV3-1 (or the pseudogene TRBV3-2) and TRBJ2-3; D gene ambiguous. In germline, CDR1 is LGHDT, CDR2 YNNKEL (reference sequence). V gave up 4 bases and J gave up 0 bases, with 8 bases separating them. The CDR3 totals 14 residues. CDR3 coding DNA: TGTGCCAGCAGCCCCTTTTTGAGCACAGATACGCAGTATTTT. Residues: CASSPFLSTDTQYF.

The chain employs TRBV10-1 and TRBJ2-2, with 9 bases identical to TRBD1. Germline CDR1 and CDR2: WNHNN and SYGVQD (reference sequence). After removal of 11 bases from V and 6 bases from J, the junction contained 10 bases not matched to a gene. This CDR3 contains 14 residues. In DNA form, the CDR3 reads TGCGCCTGCTCGAGGACAGGGGTTCCCGGGGAGCTGTTTTTT. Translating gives CACSRTGVPGELFF.

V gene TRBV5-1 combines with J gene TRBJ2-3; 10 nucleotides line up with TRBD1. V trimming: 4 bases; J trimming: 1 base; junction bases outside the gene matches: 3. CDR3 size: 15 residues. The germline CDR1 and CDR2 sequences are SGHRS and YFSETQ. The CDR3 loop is CASSPGTGGTDTQYF. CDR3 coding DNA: TGCGCCAGCAGCCCCGGGACAGGGGGCACAGATACGCAGTATTTT.

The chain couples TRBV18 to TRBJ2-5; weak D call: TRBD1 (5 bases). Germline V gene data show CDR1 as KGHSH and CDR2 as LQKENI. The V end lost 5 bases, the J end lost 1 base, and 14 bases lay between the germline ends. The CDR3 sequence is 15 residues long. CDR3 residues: CASSTYTGTQETQYF. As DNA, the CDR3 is TGTGCCAGCTCAACCTATACAGGTACCCAAGAGACCCAGTACTTC. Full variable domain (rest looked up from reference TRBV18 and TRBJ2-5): NAGVMQNPRHLVRRRGQEARLRCSPMKGHSHVYWYRQLPEEGLKFMVYLQKENIIDESGMPKERFSAEFPKEGPSILRIQQVVRGDSAAYFCASSTYTGTQETQYFGPGTRLLVL.

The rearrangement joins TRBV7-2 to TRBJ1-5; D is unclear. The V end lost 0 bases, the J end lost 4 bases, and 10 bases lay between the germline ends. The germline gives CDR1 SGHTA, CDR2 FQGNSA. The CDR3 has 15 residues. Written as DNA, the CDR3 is TGTGCCAGCAGCTTAGCGTCGGGCGGGAATCAGCCCCAGCATTTT. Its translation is CASSLASGGNQPQHF.

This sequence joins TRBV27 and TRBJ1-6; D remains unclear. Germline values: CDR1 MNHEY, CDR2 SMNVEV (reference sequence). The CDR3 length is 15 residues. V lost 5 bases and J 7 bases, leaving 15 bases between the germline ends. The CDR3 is CASSQLDPRNSPLHF. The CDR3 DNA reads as TGTGCCAGCAGTCAATTGGATCCCAGGAATTCACCCCTCCACTTT.

As DNA, the CDR3 is TGTGCCAGCAGCTCCGGGACAGCTAAGAAGAATTCACCCCTCCACTTT. Its protein product is CASSSGTAKKNSPLHF. The chain uses TRBV5-6 and TRBJ1-6; 7 bases map to TRBD1. The CDR3 has 16 residues. CDR1 is SGHDT, CDR2 YYEEEE, per germline. Germline trimming cut 3 bases from V and 7 bases from J; bases unmatched to any gene: 10.

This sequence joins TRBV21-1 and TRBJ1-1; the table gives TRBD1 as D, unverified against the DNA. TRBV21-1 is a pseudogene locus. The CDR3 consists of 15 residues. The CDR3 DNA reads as TGTGCCAGCAGCAATAACAGGCAACACCTCACTGAAGCTTTCTTT. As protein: CASSNNRQHLTEAFF.

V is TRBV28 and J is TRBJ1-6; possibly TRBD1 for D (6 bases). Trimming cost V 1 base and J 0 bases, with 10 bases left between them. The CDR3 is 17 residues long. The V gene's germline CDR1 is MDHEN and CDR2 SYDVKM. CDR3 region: CASSLYKGGSYNSPLHF. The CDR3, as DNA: TGTGCCAGCAGTTTATATAAAGGGGGCTCCTATAATTCACCCCTCCACTTT.

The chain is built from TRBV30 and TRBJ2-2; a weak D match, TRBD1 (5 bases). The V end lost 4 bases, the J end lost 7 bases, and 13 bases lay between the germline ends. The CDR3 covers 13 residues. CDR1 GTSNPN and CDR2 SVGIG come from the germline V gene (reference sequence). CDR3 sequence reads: CAWKGLSYGELFF. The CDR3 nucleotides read TGTGCCTGGAAGGGGCTAAGCTACGGGGAGCTGTTTTTT.

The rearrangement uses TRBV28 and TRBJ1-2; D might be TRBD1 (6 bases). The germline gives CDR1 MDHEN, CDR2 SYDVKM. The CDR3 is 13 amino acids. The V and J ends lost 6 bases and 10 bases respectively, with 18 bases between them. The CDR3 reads CASRTRAQGIYTF. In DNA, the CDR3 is TGTGCCAGCAGGACCCGGGCCCAGGGGATCTACACCTTC.